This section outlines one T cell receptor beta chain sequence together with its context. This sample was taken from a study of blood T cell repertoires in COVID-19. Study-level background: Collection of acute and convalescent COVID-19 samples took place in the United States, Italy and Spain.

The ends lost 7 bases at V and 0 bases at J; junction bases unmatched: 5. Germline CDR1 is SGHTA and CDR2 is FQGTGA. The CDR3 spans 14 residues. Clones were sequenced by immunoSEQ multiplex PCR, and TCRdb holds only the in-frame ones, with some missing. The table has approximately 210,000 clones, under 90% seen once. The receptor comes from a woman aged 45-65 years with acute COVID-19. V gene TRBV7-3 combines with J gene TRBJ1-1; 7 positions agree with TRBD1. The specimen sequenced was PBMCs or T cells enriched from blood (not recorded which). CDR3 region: CASKLTGLNTEAFF. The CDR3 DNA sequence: TGTGCCAGCAAGTTGACAGGGTTGAACACTGAAGCTTTCTTT. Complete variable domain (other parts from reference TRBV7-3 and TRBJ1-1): GAGVSQTPSNKVTEKGKYVELRCDPISGHTALYWYRQSLGQGPEFLIYFQGTGAADDSGLPNDRFFAVRPEGSVSTLKIQRTERGDSAVYLCASKLTGLNTEAFFGQGTRLTVV.